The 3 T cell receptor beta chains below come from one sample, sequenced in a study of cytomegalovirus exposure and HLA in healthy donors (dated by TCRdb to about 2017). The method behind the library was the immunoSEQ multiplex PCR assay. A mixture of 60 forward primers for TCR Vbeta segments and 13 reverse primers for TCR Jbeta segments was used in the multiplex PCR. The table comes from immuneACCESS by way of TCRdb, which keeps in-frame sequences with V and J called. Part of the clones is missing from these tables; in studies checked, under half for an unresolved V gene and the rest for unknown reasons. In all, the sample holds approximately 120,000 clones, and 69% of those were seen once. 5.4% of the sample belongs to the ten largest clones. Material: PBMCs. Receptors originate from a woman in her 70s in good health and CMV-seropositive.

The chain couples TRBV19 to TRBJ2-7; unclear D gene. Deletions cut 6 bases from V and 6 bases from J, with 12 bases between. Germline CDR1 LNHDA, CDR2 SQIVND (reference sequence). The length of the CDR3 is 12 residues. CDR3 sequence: CASSLQIGEQYF. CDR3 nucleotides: TGTGCCAGTAGCCTCCAAATCGGCGAGCAGTACTTC.

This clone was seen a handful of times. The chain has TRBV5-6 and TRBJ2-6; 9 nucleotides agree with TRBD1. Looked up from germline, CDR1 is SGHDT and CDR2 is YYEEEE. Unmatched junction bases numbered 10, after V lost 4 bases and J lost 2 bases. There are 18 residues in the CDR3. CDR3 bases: TGTGCCAGCAGCCCAAGACAGGGGGTAGTCCCTGGGGCCAACGTCCTGACTTTC. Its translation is CASSPRQGVVPGANVLTF.

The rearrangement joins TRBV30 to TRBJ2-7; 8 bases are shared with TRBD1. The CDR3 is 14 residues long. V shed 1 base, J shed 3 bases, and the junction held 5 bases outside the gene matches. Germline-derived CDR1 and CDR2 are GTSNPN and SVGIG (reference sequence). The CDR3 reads CAWSARTGFYEQYF. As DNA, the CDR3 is TGTGCCTGGAGTGCCCGGACAGGGTTCTACGAGCAGTACTTC. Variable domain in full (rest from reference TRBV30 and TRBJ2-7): SQTIHQWPATLVQPVGSPLSLECTVEGTSNPNLYWYRQAAGRGLQLLFYSVGIGQISSEVPQNLSASRPQDRQFILSSKKLLLSDSGFYLCAWSARTGFYEQYFGPGTRLTVT.